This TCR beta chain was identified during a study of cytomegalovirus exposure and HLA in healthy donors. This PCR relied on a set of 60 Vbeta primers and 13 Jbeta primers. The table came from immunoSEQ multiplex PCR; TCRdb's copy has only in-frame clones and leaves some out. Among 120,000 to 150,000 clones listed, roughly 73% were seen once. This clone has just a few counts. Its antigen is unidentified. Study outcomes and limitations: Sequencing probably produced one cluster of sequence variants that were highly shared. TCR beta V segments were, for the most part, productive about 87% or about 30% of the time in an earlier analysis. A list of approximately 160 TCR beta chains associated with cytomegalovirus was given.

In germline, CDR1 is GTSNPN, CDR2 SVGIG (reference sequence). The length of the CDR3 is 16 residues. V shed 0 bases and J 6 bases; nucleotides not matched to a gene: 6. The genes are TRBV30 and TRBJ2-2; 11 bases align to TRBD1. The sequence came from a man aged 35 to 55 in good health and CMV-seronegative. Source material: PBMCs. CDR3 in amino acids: CAWSVFGTGGSGELFF. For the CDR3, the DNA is TGTGCCTGGAGTGTATTCGGGACAGGGGGATCCGGGGAGCTGTTTTTT.